A selection of T cell receptor beta chains follows, all from one sample in a study of blood T cells in healthy people across ages. MiXCR, applied by TCRdb to the 5' RACE reads, yields one record per CDR3 protein. The repertoire holds 700,000 to 950,000 distinct CDR3 sequences, roughly 64% seen once, with roughly 20% in the top ten. Sequences were obtained from blood. The receptors shown here come from a man aged 30-40 years in good health. Each CDR3 is given with its conserved first and last residue. A D gene is named only where the DNA matches it firmly. Clone sizes are given selectively: once, few, many, or a class where the clone is expanded.

V gene	D gene	clone size	J gene	CDR3 protein	CDR3 DNA
TRBV29-1	NA	NA	TRBJ2-5	CSVQPGTEQETQYF	TGCAGCGTTCAACCCGGGACGGAACAAGAGACCCAGTACTTC
TRBV27	TRBD1	NA	TRBJ2-4	CASSLSGTGFSEQYF	TGTGCCAGCAGTTTATCAGGGACAGGGTTTTCGGAGCAGTACTTC
TRBV29-1	NA	many	TRBJ2-1	CSVDLGFRDEQFF	TGCAGCGTTGATCTTGGGTTCCGGGATGAGCAGTTCTTC
TRBV12-3/TRBV12-4	NA	NA	TRBJ1-2	CASSIEESYGYTF	TGTGCCAGCAGTATAGAGGAGAGCTATGGCTACACCTTC
TRBV7-9	TRBD2	once	TRBJ2-1	CASSFRTSGSNEQFF	TGTGCCAGCAGCTTCCGGACTAGCGGGAGCAATGAGCAGTTCTTC
TRBV7-2	NA	few	TRBJ2-7	CASSGFGSLYEQYF	TGTGCCAGCTCGGGGTTTGGCAGCCTTTACGAGCAGTACTTC
TRBV12-3/TRBV12-4	NA	NA	TRBJ2-3	CASSTSSADTQYF	TGTGCCAGCAGTACTAGTAGCGCAGATACGCAGTATTTT
TRBV18	TRBD1	NA	TRBJ2-7	CASSRDSRGYEQYF	TGTGCCAGCTCACGGGACAGCCGGGGCTACGAGCAGTACTTC
TRBV11-2	TRBD1	NA	TRBJ1-2	CASSKQGDYGYTF	TGTGCCAGCAGCAAACAGGGGGACTATGGCTACACCTTC
TRBV10-3	NA	many	TRBJ2-1	CAGSIGNNEQFF	TGTGCCGGGTCCATCGGTAACAATGAGCAGTTCTTC
TRBV29-1	TRBD1	NA	TRBJ1-2	CSVPTGTDPFYGYTF	TGCAGCGTTCCGACCGGGACAGACCCTTTCTATGGCTACACCTTC
TRBV7-2	NA	NA	TRBJ2-3	CATAREITDTQYF	TGTGCCACCGCTAGGGAGATCACAGATACGCAGTATTTT
TRBV25-1	NA	few	TRBJ2-1	CASSWAGDEQFF	TGTGCCAGCAGCTGGGCCGGGGATGAGCAGTTCTTC
TRBV5-1	TRBD1	once	TRBJ2-5	CASSPEGQGWETQYF	TGCGCCAGCAGCCCGGAGGGACAGGGATGGGAGACCCAGTACTTC
TRBV12-3/TRBV12-4	NA	NA	TRBJ1-2	CASTLGQDHGYTF	TGTGCCAGCACTTTGGGACAAGATCACGGCTACACCTTC
TRBV20-1	NA	NA	TRBJ2-7	CSARPGLTKYEQYF	TGCAGTGCGAGGCCAGGACTGACTAAATACGAGCAGTACTTC
TRBV14	TRBD2	NA	TRBJ2-1	CARSPGTSENKQFF	TGTGCCCGCAGCCCCGGGACTAGCGAAAACAAGCAGTTCTTC
TRBV6-1	TRBD2	few	TRBJ2-1	CASRAPGGEQFF	TGTGCCAGCAGGGCGCCCGGGGGGGAGCAGTTCTTC
TRBV10-3	NA	NA	TRBJ2-4	CAISKVGGPGQPAEQYF	TGTGCCATCAGCAAGGTGGGGGGGCCGGGACAACCGGCAGAGCAGTACTTC
TRBV3-1	NA	once	TRBJ2-3	CASSQREADTQYF	TGTGCCAGCAGCCAACGCGAGGCAGATACGCAGTATTTT
TRBV27	TRBD1	NA	TRBJ2-4	CASSPRQGSGIQYF	TGTGCCAGCAGTCCACGACAGGGTTCCGGGATTCAGTACTTC
TRBV6-6	NA	NA	TRBJ1-1	CASSYLWNTEAFF	TGTGCCAGCAGTTACCTCTGGAACACTGAAGCTTTCTTT